The rows below give T cell receptor beta chains drawn from one sample of a study of T cell responses to AZD1222 COVID-19 vaccine. The data were produced by immunoSEQ multiplex PCR, yet TCRdb's version contains in-frame clones alone and is incomplete. Of around 130,000 clones listed, more than 85% are singletons. The specimen was peripheral blood, collected 28 days after the second AZD1222 dose. The receptors derive from an adult who received the AZD1222 COVID-19 vaccine. CDR3s include the opening cysteine and the closing phenylalanine or tryptophan. D genes are given only for firm matches. Where a row states a size, it is once, few, many or the class of an expanded clone; other rows omit it.

d_call | j_call | clone_size | v_call | cdr3_aa | cdr3_nt
. | TRBJ1-1 | . | TRBV12-3/TRBV12-4 | CASSLSENTEAFF | TGTGCCAGCAGTTTGTCAGAGAACACTGAAGCTTTCTTT
. | TRBJ1-5 | . | TRBV2 | CASSSQGGNQPQHF | TGTGCCAGCAGTTCCCAAGGGGGGAATCAGCCCCAGCATTTT
. | TRBJ2-5 | once | TRBV6-5 | CASSYGAGPRQETQYF | TGTGCCAGCAGTTACGGTGCCGGTCCTAGACAAGAGACCCAGTACTTC
. | TRBJ2-1 | . | TRBV11-1 | CASSSRGIPVNEQFF | TGTGCCAGCAGCTCAAGGGGGATTCCGGTTAATGAGCAGTTCTTC
TRBD1 | TRBJ1-2 | . | TRBV2 | CASRQGQGAGGYTF | TGTGCCAGCAGACAGGGACAGGGGGCGGGTGGCTACACCTTC
TRBD1 | TRBJ1-6 | . | TRBV18 | CASSSGTGWPYNSPLHF | TGTGCCAGCTCATCCGGGACAGGCTGGCCCTATAATTCACCCCTCCACTTT
. | TRBJ2-3 | once | TRBV27 | CASSHIGARSTDTQYF | TGTGCCAGCAGCCATATCGGGGCGCGAAGCACAGATACGCAGTATTTT
TRBD1 | TRBJ1-4 | . | TRBV5-1 | CASSLGFGQGAEKLFF | TGCGCCAGCAGCTTGGGATTTGGTCAGGGGGCTGAAAAACTGTTTTTT
. | TRBJ1-2 | once | TRBV18 | CASSPYGRGEYGYTF | TGTGCCAGCTCACCTTACGGACGCGGCGAGTATGGCTACACCTTC
. | TRBJ1-5 | . | TRBV19 | CASRGRGRNNQPQHF | TGTGCCAGTAGGGGAAGGGGACGGAACAATCAGCCCCAGCATTTT
. | TRBJ1-1 | . | TRBV11-2 | CASSLLTGTEAFF | TGTGCCAGCAGCTTACTTACAGGCACTGAAGCTTTCTTT
. | TRBJ2-1 | . | TRBV5-5 | CASSLTLASIPYNEQFF | TGTGCCAGCAGCTTGACCCTAGCGTCCATCCCCTACAATGAGCAGTTCTTC
TRBD1 | TRBJ1-1 | . | TRBV7-9 | CASSPDRGANTEAFF | TGTGCCAGCAGTCCGGACAGGGGGGCGAACACTGAAGCTTTCTTT
. | TRBJ1-5 | once | TRBV7-8 | CASTPKIDRPQHF | TGTGCCAGCACCCCGAAGATTGATCGGCCCCAGCATTTT
TRBD1 | TRBJ1-2 | . | TRBV2 | CASNGDRALITYGYTF | TGTGCCAGCAATGGGGACAGGGCCCTTATAACCTATGGCTACACCTTC
TRBD1 | TRBJ2-1 | . | TRBV5-1 | CASSLAKGQGDNEQFF | TGCGCCAGCAGCTTGGCCAAAGGACAGGGTGACAATGAGCAGTTCTTC
. | TRBJ2-1 | . | TRBV9 | CASSAQAGLPNEQFF | TGTGCCAGCAGCGCCCAAGCGGGCCTCCCCAATGAGCAGTTCTTC
TRBD1 | TRBJ2-7 | . | TRBV5-6 | CASSATGVWQYF | TGTGCCAGCAGCGCGACAGGGGTTTGGCAGTACTTC
. | TRBJ1-4 | . | TRBV2 | CASSDRRDNEKLFF | TGTGCCAGCAGTGATCGACGGGATAATGAAAAACTGTTTTTT
TRBD1 | TRBJ1-6 | . | TRBV5-1 | CASSRGQGPLALHF | TGCGCCAGCAGCCGCGGACAGGGTCCTCTCGCCCTCCACTTT
. | TRBJ2-7 | . | TRBV13 | CASSPPWELPYEQYF | TGTGCCAGCAGCCCCCCTTGGGAGCTCCCCTACGAGCAGTACTTC
. | TRBJ1-4 | once | TRBV29-1 | CSVGEGEKLFF | TGCAGCGTTGGTGAAGGTGAAAAACTGTTTTTT
. | TRBJ1-3 | . | TRBV6-1 | CASSERQPNSGNTIYF | TGTGCCAGCAGTGAACGGCAGCCAAACTCTGGAAACACCATATATTTT
. | TRBJ2-1 | . | TRBV29-1 | CSALLDLSSNEQFF | TGCAGCGCCCTACTAGATTTGAGTTCCAATGAGCAGTTCTTC
TRBD1 | TRBJ2-4 | . | TRBV7-9 | CASGIQGNIQYF | TGTGCCAGCGGTATACAGGGGAACATTCAGTACTTC
. | TRBJ1-6 | . | TRBV2 | CASSDGRASDSPLHF | TGTGCCAGCAGTGATGGCAGGGCCTCGGATTCACCCCTCCACTTT
. | TRBJ2-3 | . | TRBV7-2 | CASSSDYLRTDTQYF | TGTGCCAGCAGCTCAGACTACCTTAGAACAGATACGCAGTATTTT
TRBD1 | TRBJ1-4 | . | TRBV6-5 | CATQYRGSTNEKLFF | TGTGCCACCCAGTACAGGGGCTCAACTAATGAAAAACTGTTTTTT
. | TRBJ1-5 | . | TRBV24-1 | CATGGRGNQPQHF | TGTGCCACCGGCGGCAGGGGCAATCAGCCCCAGCATTTT
. | TRBJ1-1 | few | TRBV19 | CASSIYGGMNTEAFF | TGTGCCAGTAGTATTTACGGGGGCATGAACACTGAAGCTTTCTTT
. | TRBJ1-4 | . | TRBV19 | CASSQIDRKNEKLFF | TGTGCCAGTAGCCAAATTGACAGAAAGAATGAAAAACTGTTTTTT
. | TRBJ1-6 | few | TRBV7-9 | CASSTIGSSYNSPLHF | TGTGCCAGCAGCACCATCGGGAGCTCCTATAATTCACCCCTCCACTTT
TRBD1 | TRBJ1-2 | . | TRBV10-3 | CAISSGTGGVYYGYTF | TGTGCCATCAGCTCCGGGACAGGGGGCGTTTACTATGGCTACACCTTC
. | TRBJ2-5 | few | TRBV19 | CASSFQSRQETQYF | TGTGCCAGTAGTTTCCAGTCTCGACAAGAGACCCAGTACTTC
. | TRBJ1-5 | once | TRBV3-1/TRBV3-2 | CASSQGWGGSQPQHF | TGTGCCAGCAGCCAGGGATGGGGGGGAAGTCAGCCCCAGCATTTT
TRBD1 | TRBJ1-1 | . | TRBV6-5 | CASSLGQGVVEAFF | TGTGCCAGCAGTCTTGGACAGGGGGTCGTTGAAGCTTTCTTT
. | TRBJ1-2 | . | TRBV24-1 | CATSDVQGGNYGYTF | TGTGCCACCAGTGATGTCCAGGGAGGTAACTATGGCTACACCTTC
. | TRBJ1-1 | . | TRBV15 | CATSRHNTEAFF | TGTGCCACCAGCAGGCACAACACTGAAGCTTTCTTT
. | TRBJ1-2 | . | TRBV5-1 | CASSLGGDNGYTF | TGCGCCAGCAGCTTAGGAGGGGATAATGGCTACACCTTC
. | TRBJ1-3 | . | TRBV7-9 | CASSFQDHSGNTIYF | TGTGCCAGCAGCTTCCAAGACCACTCTGGAAACACCATATATTTT
TRBD2 | TRBJ2-1 | . | TRBV7-9 | CASSLRQRGGRNEQFF | TGTGCCAGCAGCTTACGGCAGCGGGGGGGCCGTAATGAGCAGTTCTTC
. | TRBJ1-5 | . | TRBV7-8 | CASSYVTSGFQPQHF | TGTGCCAGCAGCTACGTCACGTCGGGGTTTCAGCCCCAGCATTTT
. | TRBJ2-3 | . | TRBV6-5 | CASSWGGGTDTQYF | TGTGCCAGCAGTTGGGGAGGAGGCACAGATACGCAGTATTTT